This T cell receptor beta chain was retrieved from a study of blood T cell repertoires in COVID-19. Across the whole study: The study drew acute and convalescent COVID-19 samples from the United States, Italy and Spain. The cDNA or gDNA used as material had been derived from T cells, B-cell-depleted T cells, or PBMCs.

The CDR3 loop spans 15 amino acids. V gave up 4 bases and J gave up 3 bases; unmatched junction bases: 7. Germline V lookup: CDR1 LGHNA, CDR2 YSLEER. Original handling: Quantification of nucleated cells was approximated via reference gene primer amplification. Only in-frame clones appear in the TCRdb table, and some are missing; sequencing was by immunoSEQ multiplex PCR. Clone size and V and J calls were adopted from that table, with D and trimming inferred from the DNA. The data hold about 180,000 clones, with about 86% observed a single time. The source is a man in his 70s with active or convalescent COVID-19. Sample: peripheral blood. This sequence joins TRBV4-3 and TRBJ1-1; 8 nucleotides align to TRBD1. In DNA, the CDR3 is TGCGCCAGCAGCCGCCTGACAGGGGAATACACTGAAGCTTTCTTT. It specifies CASSRLTGEYTEAFF.